One and the same sample provided the 7 T cell receptor beta chains below, sequenced in a study of Tregs in tolerant kidney transplant recipients. Clones were read by immunoSEQ multiplex PCR, and TCRdb kept only the in-frame ones, dropping some. The sample includes fewer than 100,000 clones, 93% of them seen just once. The sample was CD4+ T cells from blood, taken before the transplant. The receptors stem from a human donor who received a combined kidney and bone marrow transplant.

V and J are TRBV6-1 and TRBJ2-7, with 10 bases matching TRBD1. The V gene end was trimmed by 5 bases and the J gene end by 3 bases; junction bases not matched to a gene: 4. This CDR3 region has 14 residues. Germline CDR1 reads MNHNS; CDR2 reads SASEGT. The CDR3 nucleotides are TGTGCCAGCAGTCCGGGACAGGGGCTCTACGAGCAGTACTTC. Translation: CASSPGQGLYEQYF.

The J gene is TRBJ2-2, the V gene TRBV15, with TRBD2 identical over 7 bases. The CDR3 is 14 amino acids. V trimming: 5 bases; J trimming: 5 bases; junction bases outside the gene matches: 5. Germline V CDR1 and CDR2: LNHNV, YYDKDF (reference sequence). This CDR3 is CATSLGLETGELFF. CDR3 DNA sequence: TGTGCCACCAGCCTAGGACTAGAAACCGGGGAGCTGTTTTTT. Complete variable domain (other parts from reference TRBV15 and TRBJ2-2): DAMVIQNPRYQVTQFGKPVTLSCSQTLNHNVMYWYQQKSSQAPKLLFHYYDKDFNNEADTPDNFQSRRPNTSFCFLDIRSPGLGDTAMYLCATSLGLETGELFFGEGSRLTVL.

The chain carries TRBV12-1 and TRBJ1-2; the table's D gene call, TRBD1, was not cross checked with the DNA. TRBV12-1 is labeled a pseudogene. The CDR3 has 12 residues. The CDR3 region has the DNA TGTGCCAGTGCGGGGACAGGGAATGGCCACACCTTC. This codes for CASAGTGNGHTF.

The rearrangement uses TRBV21-1 and TRBJ1-5; the DNA was not compared with TRBD1, the D call given in the table. TRBV21-1 is a pseudogene locus. The CDR3 has 16 amino acids. This CDR3 reads CASSMTGTRSNQPQHF. The CDR3, as DNA: TGTGCCAGCAGCATGACCGGGACACGTAGCAATCAGCCCCAGCATTTT.

V usage is TRBV29-1 and J usage is TRBJ2-7; 8 bases are a match to TRBD1. The CDR3 has 12 residues. Germline CDR1 SQVTM, CDR2 ANQGSEA. With V trimmed by 6 bases and J by 5 bases, 6 bases remained unmatched. DNA for the CDR3: TGCAGCGTGGGGACAGGAGGGAACGAGCAGTACTTC. Amino acids: CSVGTGGNEQYF.

This chain connects TRBV5-4 to TRBJ2-3; TRBD2 matches 11 bases. Looked up from germline, CDR1 is SGHNT and CDR2 is YYREEE (reference sequence). This CDR3 comprises 15 residues. J lost 8 bases, V lost 2 bases, and 7 bases had no gene match. For the CDR3, the DNA is TGTGCCAGCAGCTTTACTAGCGGGGGTTACGGTACGCAGTATTTT. Its protein product is CASSFTSGGYGTQYF.

The genes are TRBV6-5 and TRBJ1-3; TRBD1 is a possible D gene (6 bases). Germline CDR1 MNHEY, CDR2 SVGAGI. V lost 0 bases and J lost 4, with 10 bases in between. This CDR3 region has 15 residues. CDR3: CASSYSTGLGNTIYF. The CDR3 DNA sequence: TGTGCCAGCAGTTACTCTACAGGGCTCGGAAACACCATATATTTT.